Below are 25 T cell receptor beta chains sequenced from a single sample in a study of Graves' ophthalmopathy and Graves' hyperthyroidism. Using RNA transcripts, the TCR beta CDR3 regions were amplified. HTBI-primed RT-PCR formed the first round, and a multiplex PCR formed the second. MiXCR was run by TCRdb on the multiplex PCR reads, yielding one entry per CDR3 protein. The sample shows around 1.1 million distinct CDR3 sequences, 35% to 45% of them seen only once. Sequencing was performed on peripheral blood or thyroid tissue (not recorded which). Source of these receptors: an adult man with Graves' hyperthyroidism.

This clonotype was seen repeatedly, ten times or more. The V gene is TRBV7-9, the J gene TRBJ1-1; 7 nucleotides align to TRBD1. This CDR3 spans 14 amino acids. J was trimmed by 4 bases and V by 8 bases; bases with no gene match: 10. CDR1 SEHNR and CDR2 FQNEAQ come from the germline V gene (reference sequence). The CDR3 DNA follows: TGTGCCAGCTGCCGAGGGCAGGGGGGCACTGAAGCTTTCTTT. As protein: CASCRGQGGTEAFF.

This clonotype was observed a handful of times. The V and J genes are TRBV12-3 or TRBV12-4 and TRBJ2-5; D not certain. V lost 5 bases to trimming and J lost 2 bases, with 12 bases between them. This CDR3 contains 14 residues. The CDR3 bases are TGTGCCAGCAGTCTCCGGACGGAGCAAGAGACCCAGTACTTC. As protein: CASSLRTEQETQYF.

V usage is TRBV24-1 and J usage is TRBJ2-5; D is perhaps TRBD1 (5 bases). Trimming took off 6 bases at V and 5 bases at J, with 12 bases between the two ends. CDR1 is KGHDR, CDR2 SFDVKD, per germline. The CDR3 runs to 13 residues. The CDR3 spells CATSSIGVETQYF. As DNA, the CDR3 is TGTGCCACCAGTTCGATAGGGGTGGAGACCCAGTACTTC.

The J gene is TRBJ1-6, the V gene TRBV2; D uncertain. Germline V gene lookup returns CDR1 SNHLY and CDR2 FYNNEI. This CDR3 spans 13 amino acids. Trimming shortened V by 7 bases and J by 10 bases, and 14 bases separated the two germline ends. DNA for the CDR3: TGTGCCAGCACAGAGGAGGTCAGGTCACCCCTCCACTTT. This sequence encodes CASTEEVRSPLHF.

The chain couples TRBV6-5 to TRBJ2-7; D may be TRBD1 (6 bases). V shed 4 bases and J shed 2 bases, with 12 bases lying between them. There are 14 residues in the CDR3. Germline CDR1 MNHEY, CDR2 SVGAGI. In nucleotides, the CDR3 is TGTGCCAGCAGTTCCCGGGGACATACCTACGAGCAGTACTTC. It specifies CASSSRGHTYEQYF.

In this sample, this clonotype turned up a few times. This chain uses TRBV6-5 with TRBJ2-7; D may correspond to TRBD1 or TRBD2 (5 bases each). Trimming stripped 0 bases from V and 0 bases from J, with 12 bases between. The length of the CDR3 is 16 residues. The germline gives CDR1 MNHEY, CDR2 SVGAGI. CDR3 DNA sequence: TGTGCCAGCAGTTACTCGGTGGGGGTTAGCTCCTACGAGCAGTACTTC. The encoded protein is CASSYSVGVSSYEQYF.

The table lists this clonotype with many counts. V is TRBV9 and J is TRBJ2-7; D is perhaps TRBD2 (6 bases). The CDR3 runs to 14 residues. Germline lookup yields CDR1 SGDLS and CDR2 YYNGEE. Deletions cut 4 bases from V and 3 bases from J, with 14 bases between. The chain's CDR3 is CASSPSGLDYEQYF. In nucleotides, the CDR3 is TGTGCCAGCAGCCCCTCGGGACTGGACTACGAGCAGTACTTC.

As concerns this clonotype: Given a much more abundant clone one base away, this may be a read error. V is TRBV20-1 and J is TRBJ2-7; 14 bases are a match to TRBD2. Germline CDR1 and CDR2: DFQATT and SNEGSKA (reference sequence). The V and J ends lost 8 bases and 1 base, in that order; junction bases with no gene match: 7. The length of the CDR3 is 15 residues. CDR3 region: CSTIGTSGGSYEQYF. CDR3 sequence (DNA): TGCAGTACCATCGGGACTAGCGGGGGTTCCTACGAGCAGTACTTC.

V usage is TRBV7-9 and J usage is TRBJ2-5, with D hard to call. V lost 7 bases, J lost 1 base, and 13 bases lay in between. Germline V gene data show CDR1 as SEHNR and CDR2 as FQNEAQ (reference sequence). CDR3 length equals 14 residues. The CDR3 nucleotides read TGTGCCAGCATCGGTGGGCTACTCCAAGAGACCCAGTACTTC. This codes for CASIGGLLQETQYF.

J is TRBJ2-2 and V is TRBV25-1; D possibly matches TRBD1 or TRBD2 (6 bases each). Germline lookup yields CDR1 MGHDK and CDR2 SYGVNS. This CDR3 contains 17 residues. Trimming left V 3 bases short and J 0 bases short, with 14 bases between. Here the CDR3 reads CASSDGWGAPNTGELFF. The CDR3 DNA sequence: TGTGCCAGCAGTGATGGTTGGGGGGCGCCGAACACCGGGGAGCTGTTTTTT.

This clonotype was seen at least ten times. This chain uses TRBV5-1 with TRBJ2-5, with D possibly TRBD2 on 6 matching bases. V shed 7 bases and J shed 4 bases, with 11 bases lying between them. Looked up from germline, CDR1 is SGHRS and CDR2 is YFSETQ. This CDR3 has 12 amino acids. CDR3 residues: CASGQEGETQYF. The CDR3 DNA reads TGCGCCAGCGGTCAGGAGGGAGAGACCCAGTACTTC.

This clonotype was found many times. The genes are TRBV7-2 and TRBJ1-5; D is undetermined. The germline V gene encodes CDR1 SGHTA and CDR2 FQGNSA. With 1 base removed from V and 7 bases from J, the gap between germline ends came to 11 bases. The CDR3 consists of 14 residues. The CDR3 sequence is CASSLVGVKQPQHF. The CDR3 bases are TGTGCCAGCAGCTTAGTTGGGGTGAAACAGCCCCAGCATTTT.

The genes are TRBV10-2 and TRBJ2-6; 7 nucleotides agree with TRBD2. The CDR3 spans 15 residues. Germline loops: CDR1 WSHSY, CDR2 SAAADI. Trimming cost V 2 bases and J 4 bases; bases outside gene matches: 2. The DNA for the CDR3 is TGCGCCAGCAGTGAGGCGGGAGTGGGGGCCAACGTCCTGACTTTC. This codes for CASSEAGVGANVLTF.

This clonotype was observed a single time. This rearrangement joins TRBV10-3 to TRBJ1-2; 7 bases line up with TRBD1. The V and J ends lost 10 bases and 0 bases, in that order; junction bases with no gene match: 17. The CDR3 consists of 17 residues. Germline loops: CDR1 ENHRY, CDR2 SYGVKD. Here the CDR3 reads CASSLAAGGGANYGYTF. CDR3 nucleotide sequence: TGTGCCAGCAGCTTGGCAGCAGGGGGGGGGGCTAACTATGGCTACACCTTC.

The chain uses TRBV20-1 and TRBJ2-1; D is possibly TRBD2 (6 bases). The CDR3 has 14 residues. Per germline, CDR1 DFQATT and CDR2 SNEGSKA (reference sequence). Trimming cost V 0 bases and J 3 bases, with 9 bases left between them. The CDR3 DNA is TGCAGTGCTAGAGATCTGCGGGACTACAATGAGCAGTTCTTC. It encodes CSARDLRDYNEQFF.

This clonotype has a count of ten or more. J is TRBJ1-2 and V is TRBV10-3; D possibly corresponds to TRBD1 (5 bases). V lost 4 bases and J lost 4, with 13 bases in between. The germline V gene encodes CDR1 ENHRY and CDR2 SYGVKD. The length of the CDR3 is 14 residues. The CDR3 DNA reads as TGTGCCATCAGTGCCCCCGGGACCGCCTATGGCTACACCTTC. It specifies CAISAPGTAYGYTF.

This clonotype occurred many times. The chain carries TRBV10-3 and TRBJ1-4; no firm D call. The CDR3 consists of 12 residues. The germline V and J ends were trimmed by 3 bases and 5 bases, with 4 bases remaining between them. The V gene's germline CDR1 is ENHRY and CDR2 SYGVKD. The CDR3 protein is CAISERNEKLFF. The CDR3 DNA reads as TGTGCCATCAGTGAAAGAAATGAAAAACTGTTTTTT.

The chain uses TRBV10-3 and TRBJ1-2, with D hard to call. Germline values: CDR1 ENHRY, CDR2 SYGVKD. V was clipped by 1 base and J by 5 bases, with 14 bases between them. The CDR3 consists of 15 residues. CDR3 nucleotide sequence: TGTGCCATCAGTGAGTTGGCTGGCCAGGATTATGGCTACACCTTC. This gives the protein CAISELAGQDYGYTF.

This clonotype appeared many times. The V and J genes are TRBV2 and TRBJ1-1; D is perhaps TRBD1 (6 bases). Germline-derived CDR1 and CDR2 are SNHLY and FYNNEI. This CDR3 has 14 amino acids. Trimming took 6 bases from V and 1 from J, leaving 12 bases between them. The CDR3 coding sequence is TGTGCCAGCAGGAAAGCGACAGGGAACACTGAAGCTTTCTTT. Protein sequence: CASRKATGNTEAFF.

This clonotype came up many times. The chain carries TRBV19 and TRBJ1-5, with D unclear. Germline CDR1 LNHDA, CDR2 SQIVND (reference sequence). V lost 10 bases, J lost 1 base, and 14 bases lay in between. CDR3 length: 14 amino acids. CDR3 sequence: CATHKVGSNQPQHF. DNA of the CDR3: TGTGCCACCCACAAGGTCGGGAGCAATCAGCCCCAGCATTTT.

This chain joins TRBV19 and TRBJ1-1; D unclear. The V gene's germline CDR1 is LNHDA and CDR2 SQIVND (reference sequence). V was shortened by 5 bases and J by 1 base, with 17 bases between the two germline ends. The CDR3 consists of 16 residues. CDR3 in amino acids: CASSPPGGFRNTEAFF. In DNA, the CDR3 is TGTGCCAGTAGTCCCCCGGGCGGCTTTCGGAACACTGAAGCTTTCTTT.

The rearrangement links TRBV7-2 to TRBJ2-7; TRBD2 agrees at 7 bases. The CDR3 has 16 residues. Germline V gives CDR1 SGHTA, CDR2 FQGNSA. Losses at the gene ends were 8 bases for V and 0 bases for J; bases not matched to a gene: 13. CDR3: CASLPTPGGSSYEQYF. CDR3 sequence (DNA): TGTGCCAGCCTACCCACCCCCGGGGGGAGCTCCTACGAGCAGTACTTC.

This clonotype occurred many times. The CDR3 bases are TGCAGTGCTAGTGCCGGGATTAGCAATCAGCCCCAGCATTTT. This translates into CSASAGISNQPQHF. The rearrangement joins TRBV20-1 to TRBJ1-5; D not certain. CDR1 is DFQATT, CDR2 SNEGSKA, per germline (reference sequence). Trimming pared 3 bases from V and 0 bases from J, leaving 9 bases between. The CDR3 contains 14 residues.

The chain combines TRBV30 with TRBJ1-1; 7 bases are shared with TRBD1. Germline values: CDR1 GTSNPN, CDR2 SVGIG (reference sequence). CDR3 size: 15 residues. V dropped 0 bases and J dropped 2; count of bases not matched to a gene: 6. The CDR3 sequence: CAWSVRGQTNTEAFF. The CDR3 nucleotides read TGTGCCTGGAGTGTCAGGGGACAGACTAACACTGAAGCTTTCTTT.

This clonotype was counted a few times. The V gene is TRBV6-5, the J gene TRBJ2-5; D gene uncertain. The CDR3 consists of 11 residues. Trimming cost V 2 bases and J 11 bases, with 9 bases left between them. From germline, CDR1 is MNHEY and CDR2 SVGAGI. The chain's CDR3 is CASSYDIRQYF. CDR3 sequence (DNA): TGTGCCAGCAGTTACGATATACGACAGTACTTC.